This passage covers 21 T cell receptor beta chains from one sample sequenced in a study of blood T cells in healthy people across ages. Sample-barcoded 5' priming and a J-beta primer mix drove a second PCR of about 6 to 12 cycles. TCRdb passed the 5' RACE reads through MiXCR, listing each CDR3 protein once. The sample comprises 700,000 or so distinct CDR3 sequences, 40% to 45% of which are singletons, and roughly 30% rests with the top ten. Input material: blood. Receptors were obtained from an elderly man in good health.

This clonotype has only a few counts. The J gene is TRBJ1-3, the V gene TRBV6-6; D not certain. CDR1 and CDR2 from the germline V gene are MNHNY and SVGAGI (reference sequence). V shed 9 bases and J shed 3 bases, with 6 bases lying between them. The CDR3 has 11 residues. In DNA, the CDR3 is TGTGCCAGTACTCTTGGAAACACCATATATTTT. Translated, it gives CASTLGNTIYF.

The table lists this clonotype with a few counts. The chain couples TRBV6-6 to TRBJ2-3; 8 bases map to TRBD2. CDR1 and CDR2 from the germline V gene are MNHNY and SVGAGI (reference sequence). The length of the CDR3 is 16 residues. Trimming took 2 bases from V and 2 from J; bases not matched to a gene: 6. CDR3 residues: CASSYGGGGITDTQYF. The CDR3 DNA reads TGTGCCAGCAGTTACGGAGGCGGGGGGATCACAGATACGCAGTATTTT.

This clonotype turned up a few times. The rearrangement uses TRBV20-1 and TRBJ2-5; D perhaps matches TRBD1 (5 bases). CDR3 length: 13 residues. V was pared by 3 bases and J by 4 bases, with 12 bases between. CDR1 and CDR2 from the germline V gene are DFQATT and SNEGSKA (reference sequence). The CDR3 nucleotides are TGCAGTGCTAGCGACCCGCAGGGAGAGACCCAGTACTTC. It is translated as CSASDPQGETQYF.

This clonotype was counted a few times. This chain links TRBV28 with TRBJ1-6; D gene uncertain. CDR1 MDHEN and CDR2 SYDVKM come from the germline V gene. The CDR3 consists of 14 residues. V was trimmed by 1 base and J by 8 bases, leaving 9 bases between them. The CDR3 nucleotides are TGTGCCAGCAGTTTATATGCAGCAGATTCACCCCTCCACTTT. Translation: CASSLYAADSPLHF.

This clonotype was observed a few times. V and J are TRBV7-2 and TRBJ1-2, with a tentative D call TRBD1 (6 bases). There are 15 residues in the CDR3. Trimming removed 1 base at V and 7 bases at J, with 16 bases between. Germline V lookup: CDR1 SGHTA, CDR2 FQGNSA. This chain's CDR3 is CASSLVGGGLSGYTF. CDR3 coding DNA: TGTGCCAGCAGCTTAGTGGGTGGGGGGCTCAGTGGCTACACCTTC.

The table lists this clonotype with a few counts. CDR3 in DNA: TGTGCCAGCAGCCAAGAATACGGGACAAGTGGGGTTGAAGCTTTCTTT. This translates into CASSQEYGTSGVEAFF. The rearrangement links TRBV3-1 to TRBJ1-1; possible D gene TRBD1, 6 bases. The CDR3 runs to 16 residues. Deletions cut 0 bases from V and 7 bases from J, with 18 bases between. CDR1 is LGHDT, CDR2 YNNKEL, per germline (reference sequence).

This clonotype was observed a few times. V gene TRBV20-1 combines with J gene TRBJ2-5, with D uncertain. This CDR3 contains 11 residues. CDR1 is DFQATT, CDR2 SNEGSKA, per germline (reference sequence). V lost 8 bases and J lost 4, with 11 bases in between. The CDR3 loop is CSTTWGETQYF. CDR3 nucleotides: TGCAGTACAACATGGGGAGAGACCCAGTACTTC.

The V gene is TRBV24-1, the J gene TRBJ2-3; 8 bases align to TRBD2. The V gene end was trimmed by 5 bases and the J gene end by 0 bases; junction bases not matched to a gene: 3. In germline, CDR1 is KGHDR, CDR2 SFDVKD. The CDR3 has 15 residues. The CDR3 protein is CATSAAGGSTDTQYF. The CDR3 DNA reads as TGTGCCACCAGTGCGGCGGGGGGTAGCACAGATACGCAGTATTTT.

This clonotype has just a few counts. The rearrangement joins TRBV12-5 to TRBJ2-4; D perhaps matches TRBD2 (6 bases). V lost 2 bases and J lost 13, with 12 bases in between. CDR3 size: 12 residues. The V gene's germline CDR1 is LGHNT and CDR2 FRNRAP. The CDR3 region has the DNA TGTGCTAGTGGTTTGATGACGGGGGAGCAGTACTTC. It is translated as CASGLMTGEQYF.

A note on this clonotype: A much larger clone lies a single base off, so this may be a read error. The chain employs TRBV29-1 and TRBJ2-1; D possibly matches TRBD1 or TRBD2 (6 bases each). With 4 bases removed from V and 12 bases from J, the gap between germline ends came to 19 bases. Germline loops: CDR1 SQVTM, CDR2 ANQGSEA. This CDR3 is 13 amino acids long. CDR3 residues: CSVVGGQFYVQFF. CDR3 bases: TGCAGCGTTGTTGGGGGGCAGTTCTATGTGCAGTTCTTC.

This clonotype was counted only a few times. The chain joins TRBV2 to TRBJ2-3, with 7 bases fitting TRBD1. The CDR3 has 13 amino acids. Unmatched junction bases numbered 7, after V lost 8 bases and J lost 5 bases. Germline V CDR1 and CDR2: SNHLY, FYNNEI. For the CDR3, the DNA is TGTGCCAGCGGACGACAGGGTGGAGATACGCAGTATTTT. It translates to CASGRQGGDTQYF.

The genes are TRBV29-1 and TRBJ1-1; D might be TRBD1 (6 bases). CDR3 length equals 16 residues. Trimming took off 6 bases at V and 0 bases at J, with 20 bases between the two ends. Looked up from germline, CDR1 is SQVTM and CDR2 is ANQGSEA. The CDR3 is CSVGGLGGVVNTEAFF. The CDR3 DNA is TGCAGCGTCGGGGGCCTGGGGGGCGTCGTGAACACTGAAGCTTTCTTT.

This clonotype was observed a handful of times. Just one base apart from a much larger clone, this may be a read error. The J gene is TRBJ2-5, the V gene TRBV6-2 or TRBV6-3, with D possibly being TRBD2 (6 bases). CDR1 and CDR2 (germline): MNHEY, SVGEGT. The ends were cut back, 8 bases at V and 11 bases at J, with 18 bases in the middle. This CDR3 comprises 12 residues. This chain's CDR3 is CASGLGGNEQYF. The CDR3 DNA follows: TGTGCCAGCGGCCTTGGGGGGAATGAGCAGTACTTC.

The rearrangement links TRBV4-1 to TRBJ1-2; a possible D gene is TRBD1 (5 bases). Per germline, CDR1 MGHRA and CDR2 YSYEKL. The CDR3 extends over 15 amino acids. V lost 0 bases, J lost 7 bases, and 15 bases lay in between. This CDR3 is CASSQDGGLVLGYTF. The CDR3 bases are TGCGCCAGCAGCCAAGATGGGGGACTAGTCCTTGGCTACACCTTC.

This clonotype was counted only a few times. The rearrangement uses TRBV12-3 or TRBV12-4 and TRBJ2-2, with D hard to call. The CDR3 has 14 amino acids. V dropped 6 bases and J dropped 0 bases, with 8 bases sitting between them. The CDR3 DNA reads as TGTGCCAGCAGGAGGATCTCGAACACCGGGGAGCTGTTTTTT. Translating gives CASRRISNTGELFF.

This clonotype was seen a few times. The rearrangement uses TRBV11-3 and TRBJ2-2; D remains ambiguous. Germline V gene lookup returns CDR1 SGHNT and CDR2 YENEEA. The CDR3 spans 15 residues. Trimming stripped 0 bases from V and 1 base from J, with 6 bases between. CDR3 in amino acids: CASSLDPGNTGELFF. As DNA, the CDR3 is TGTGCCAGCAGCTTAGATCCCGGGAACACCGGGGAGCTGTTTTTT.

This chain connects TRBV7-3 to TRBJ2-3, with 7 bases aligning to TRBD2. Germline V gene data show CDR1 as SGHTA and CDR2 as FQGTGA. J lost 6 bases, V lost 2 bases, and 8 bases had no gene match. The CDR3 is made up of 15 amino acids. The CDR3, as DNA: TGTGCCAGCAGCTTACTCGGGGAGGGATACGATACGCAGTATTTT. Amino acid sequence: CASSLLGEGYDTQYF.

This sequence joins TRBV5-1 and TRBJ2-7; the D is unclear. The length of the CDR3 is 14 residues. Germline V gene sequence: CDR1 SGHRS, CDR2 YFSETQ. Trimming took off 5 bases at V and 1 base at J, with 13 bases between the two ends. The CDR3 coding sequence is TGCGCCAGCAGATTTGACGTTTCATCCTACGAGCAGTACTTC. Its translation is CASRFDVSSYEQYF. Based on the CDR3 plus reference TRBV5-1 and TRBJ2-7, the full variable domain is KAGVTQTPRYLIKTRGQQVTLSCSPISGHRSVSWYQQTPGQGLQFLFEYFSETQRNKGNFPGRFSGRQFSNSRSEMNVSTLELGDSALYLCASRFDVSSYEQYFGPGTRLTVT.

CDR3 protein: CASSLVGGPKNIQYF. CDR3 DNA sequence: TGCGCCAGCAGCTTAGTGGGAGGGCCGAAAAACATTCAGTACTTC. The chain has TRBV5-1 and TRBJ2-4; 7 bases align to TRBD2. The CDR3 covers 15 residues. Losses at the gene ends were 2 bases for V and 4 bases for J; bases not matched to a gene: 6. CDR1 SGHRS and CDR2 YFSETQ come from the germline V gene.

This clonotype came up once. A much more abundant neighbour one base away suggests this may be a read error. The chain uses TRBV6-2 or TRBV6-3 and TRBJ2-1; D is perhaps TRBD2 (5 bases). There are 16 residues in the CDR3. V dropped 5 bases and J dropped 3 bases, with 17 bases sitting between them. Germline CDR1 and CDR2: MNHEY and SVGEGT. DNA for the CDR3: TGTGCCAGCAGTAACAAACCAGCGGCTAACTACAATGAGCAGTTCTTC. Translation gives CASSNKPAANYNEQFF.

Only one count was recorded for this clonotype. This CDR3 is CASSNSGRIYNEQYF. The CDR3 nucleotides are TGCGCCAGCAGCAATAGCGGGAGGATCTACAATGAGCAGTACTTC. The chain uses TRBV5-1 and TRBJ2-1; 10 positions match TRBD2. With the DNA end fitting TRBJ2-7 better, the J assignment may be wrong. The CDR3 consists of 15 residues. CDR1 is SGHRS, CDR2 YFSETQ, per germline.